The 7 T cell receptor beta chains below were found in one sample sequenced in a study of T-cell reconstitution after alpha-beta-depleted transplantation in children. Library preparation (for TCRbeta) was performed with unique molecular identifiers. MiXCR, applied by TCRdb to the PCR reads, yields one record per CDR3 protein. The sample has some 240,000 distinct CDR3 sequences, about 8.8% seen once. The sample here was PBMCs from the stem cell graft donor, taken from the stem cell graft. The receptors originated from a human donor who donated a stem cell graft to a child with SCID.

This clonotype was seen at least ten times. The rearrangement uses TRBV9 and TRBJ1-1, with D possibly TRBD1 on 5 matching bases. Germline V gene sequence: CDR1 SGDLS, CDR2 YYNGEE. The CDR3 is 13 amino acids. V lost 7 bases to trimming and J lost 1 base, with 11 bases between them. As DNA, the CDR3 is TGTGCCAGCGGAAGACAGCCGAACACTGAAGCTTTCTTT. This codes for CASGRQPNTEAFF. The variable domain in full, completed from reference TRBV9 and TRBJ1-1, reads DSGVTQTPKHLITATGQRVTLRCSPRSGDLSVYWYQQSLDQGLQFLIQYYNGEERAKGNILERFSAQQFPDLHSELNLSSLELGDSALYFCASGRQPNTEAFFGQGTRLTVV.

This clonotype was seen repeatedly, ten times or more. The V and J genes are TRBV2 and TRBJ2-7; D not certain. Germline V lookup: CDR1 SNHLY, CDR2 FYNNEI. The CDR3 is 11 residues long. Trimming took off 4 bases at V and 6 bases at J, with 7 bases between the two ends. The CDR3 sequence: CASSGQAEQYF. DNA of the CDR3: TGTGCCAGCAGTGGGCAGGCCGAGCAGTACTTC. The full variable domain, its missing parts supplied by reference TRBV2 and TRBJ2-7, is EPEVTQTPSHQVTQMGQEVILRCVPISNHLYFYWYRQILGQKVEFLVSFYNNEISEKSEIFDDQFSVERPDGSNFTLKIRSTKLEDSAMYFCASSGQAEQYFGPGTRLTVT.

The count of this clonotype is one. This chain joins TRBV28 and TRBJ1-3; possible D gene TRBD1, 5 bases. Looked up from germline, CDR1 is MDHEN and CDR2 is SYDVKM. The length of the CDR3 is 14 residues. V lost 5 bases and J 2 bases, leaving 10 bases between the germline ends. CDR3 region: CASSNPGTGNTIYF. The CDR3 coding sequence is TGTGCCAGCAGTAACCCAGGGACTGGAAACACCATATATTTT.

This clonotype was seen ten or more times. The CDR3 loop is CASIWGPGGGDTQYF. The CDR3 bases are TGTGCCAGCATATGGGGACCCGGGGGAGGAGATACGCAGTATTTT. The chain carries TRBV6-1 and TRBJ2-3; TRBD2 might be the D (6 bases). The germline CDR1 and CDR2 sequences are MNHNS and SASEGT. This CDR3 has 15 residues. V was clipped by 7 bases and J by 5 bases, with 19 bases between them.

This clonotype was counted many times. The chain uses TRBV5-1 and TRBJ2-2; D might be TRBD1 or TRBD2, each matching 5 bases. Germline lookup yields CDR1 SGHRS and CDR2 YFSETQ. V lost 0 bases, J lost 2 bases, and 11 bases lay in between. The CDR3 loop spans 16 amino acids. CDR3 sequence: CASSLAGRINTGELFF. Here the CDR3 DNA reads TGCGCCAGCAGCTTGGCGGGACGGATAAACACCGGGGAGCTGTTTTTT.

This clonotype was seen at least ten times. The gene calls are TRBV28 and TRBJ2-7; D ambiguous. The CDR3 runs to 14 residues. Deletions cut 6 bases from V and 0 bases from J, with 12 bases between. Germline values: CDR1 MDHEN, CDR2 SYDVKM. In nucleotides, the CDR3 is TGTGCCAGCAGGAAGACTGCGAGCTCCTACGAGCAGTACTTC. Translation: CASRKTASSYEQYF.

This clonotype occurred many times. This rearrangement joins TRBV18 to TRBJ1-6, with unresolved D. This CDR3 contains 15 residues. CDR1 KGHSH and CDR2 LQKENI come from the germline V gene. The V and J ends lost 6 bases and 6 bases respectively, with 15 bases between them. CDR3: CASSRGFDPNSPLHF. DNA of the CDR3: TGTGCCAGCTCTCGCGGATTCGACCCTAATTCACCCCTCCACTTT.